Listed below are T cell receptor beta chains from one sample, sequenced in a study of spatial heterogeneity in lung cancer. TCRdb re-called the 5' RACE reads with MiXCR, one entry per CDR3 protein. Among 2,900 or so distinct CDR3 sequences listed, roughly 5% were seen once. Sequencing was performed on normal lung tissue next to the tumor, taken at surgery. The source of these receptors is a male donor with early-stage non-small cell lung cancer. CDR3s include the opening cysteine and the closing phenylalanine or tryptophan. Fields, in order: V gene, J gene, D gene, clone size, CDR3 protein, CDR3 DNA. D genes are given only for firm matches. For some rows the clone size is stated as once, few or many, or as a class when expanded; others skip it.

V gene: TRBV5-4
J gene: TRBJ1-1
D gene: .
clone size: large
CDR3 protein: CASSSTTGLEAFF
CDR3 DNA: TGTGCCAGCAGCTCTACGACAGGTTTAGAAGCTTTCTTT

V gene: TRBV19
J gene: TRBJ2-2
D gene: TRBD2
clone size: many
CDR3 protein: CASRFAGDTGELFF
CDR3 DNA: TGTGCCAGTAGGTTTGCGGGGGACACCGGGGAGCTGTTTTTT

V gene: TRBV9
J gene: TRBJ2-7
D gene: .
clone size: medium-sized
CDR3 protein: CASSVGPGAYEQYF
CDR3 DNA: TGTGCCAGCAGCGTAGGACCGGGAGCGTACGAGCAGTACTTC

V gene: TRBV7-8
J gene: TRBJ1-4
D gene: TRBD1
clone size: few
CDR3 protein: CASSLGDRGEGEKLFF
CDR3 DNA: TGTGCCAGCAGCTTAGGGGACAGGGGGGAGGGAGAAAAACTGTTTTTT

V gene: TRBV5-3
J gene: TRBJ2-2
D gene: TRBD2
clone size: many
CDR3 protein: CARSLELAGNTGELFF
CDR3 DNA: TGTGCCAGAAGCTTGGAACTAGCGGGGAACACCGGGGAGCTGTTTTTT

V gene: TRBV29-1
J gene: TRBJ1-2
D gene: .
clone size: medium-sized
CDR3 protein: CSGWTSGNYGYTF
CDR3 DNA: TGCAGCGGATGGACCTCTGGGAACTATGGCTACACCTTC

V gene: TRBV15
J gene: TRBJ1-5
D gene: .
clone size: medium-sized
CDR3 protein: CATSRDSGSRGSNQPQHF
CDR3 DNA: TGTGCCACCAGCAGAGATTCGGGCAGTCGGGGTAGTAATCAGCCCCAGCATTTT

V gene: TRBV6-2/TRBV6-3
J gene: TRBJ2-7
D gene: .
clone size: .
CDR3 protein: CASSFRYEQYF
CDR3 DNA: TGTGCCAGCAGTTTTCGCTACGAGCAGTACTTC

V gene: TRBV29-1
J gene: TRBJ2-1
D gene: TRBD2
clone size: medium-sized
CDR3 protein: CSVGLAGAYNEQFF
CDR3 DNA: TGCAGCGTTGGCCTAGCGGGAGCTTACAATGAGCAGTTCTTC

V gene: TRBV30
J gene: TRBJ2-7
D gene: TRBD1
clone size: medium-sized
CDR3 protein: CAWSGQDLYEQYF
CDR3 DNA: TGTGCCTGGAGCGGACAGGACCTCTACGAGCAGTACTTC

V gene: TRBV20-1
J gene: TRBJ2-5
D gene: .
clone size: medium-sized
CDR3 protein: CSAGPLGYQETQYF
CDR3 DNA: TGCAGTGCTGGCCCCCTAGGGTACCAAGAGACCCAGTACTTC

V gene: TRBV10-3
J gene: TRBJ2-7
D gene: .
clone size: medium-sized
CDR3 protein: CAISHDSGEQYF
CDR3 DNA: TGTGCCATCAGCCATGACTCCGGCGAGCAGTACTTC

V gene: TRBV6-6
J gene: TRBJ2-2
D gene: TRBD1
clone size: medium-sized
CDR3 protein: CASQDRGGSGELFF
CDR3 DNA: TGTGCCAGCCAGGACAGGGGTGGGTCCGGGGAGCTGTTTTTT

V gene: TRBV20-1
J gene: TRBJ2-2
D gene: TRBD2
clone size: few
CDR3 protein: CSARVSGGAGGELFF
CDR3 DNA: TGCAGTGCTAGAGTTAGCGGGGGGGCCGGCGGGGAGCTGTTTTTT

V gene: TRBV4-3
J gene: TRBJ1-1
D gene: .
clone size: medium-sized
CDR3 protein: CASSQDTKSAEAFF
CDR3 DNA: TGCGCCAGCAGCCAAGATACCAAAAGCGCTGAAGCTTTCTTT

V gene: TRBV5-1
J gene: TRBJ2-5
D gene: TRBD2
clone size: medium-sized
CDR3 protein: CASKPLAGARETQYF
CDR3 DNA: TGCGCCAGTAAACCATTAGCGGGAGCTAGAGAGACCCAGTACTTC

V gene: TRBV20-1
J gene: TRBJ2-3
D gene: TRBD2
clone size: medium-sized
CDR3 protein: CSARRGGTDTQYF
CDR3 DNA: TGCAGTGCTAGACGGGGGGGCACAGATACGCAGTATTTT

V gene: TRBV5-6
J gene: TRBJ2-4
D gene: .
clone size: medium-sized
CDR3 protein: CASSQRLREKNIQYF
CDR3 DNA: TGTGCCAGCAGCCAAAGGTTGAGAGAGAAAAACATTCAGTACTTC

V gene: TRBV5-1
J gene: TRBJ2-1
D gene: TRBD1
clone size: few
CDR3 protein: CASREDREQFF
CDR3 DNA: TGCGCCAGCAGAGAGGACAGGGAGCAGTTCTTC

V gene: TRBV9
J gene: TRBJ2-1
D gene: .
clone size: medium-sized
CDR3 protein: CASSAFWSPNEQFF
CDR3 DNA: TGTGCCAGCAGCGCCTTTTGGTCCCCCAATGAGCAGTTCTTC

V gene: TRBV5-1
J gene: TRBJ2-7
D gene: .
clone size: .
CDR3 protein: CASSLEVSYEQYF
CDR3 DNA: TGCGCCAGCAGCTTAGAAGTCTCCTACGAGCAGTACTTC

V gene: TRBV27
J gene: TRBJ1-2
D gene: TRBD1
clone size: medium-sized
CDR3 protein: CASSSYRDRGDGYTF
CDR3 DNA: TGTGCCAGCAGTTCGTACCGGGACAGGGGAGATGGCTACACCTTC

V gene: TRBV12-3/TRBV12-4
J gene: TRBJ2-3
D gene: TRBD2
clone size: few
CDR3 protein: CASSPSGGPRNTQYF
CDR3 DNA: TGTGCCAGCAGCCCTAGCGGGGGGCCGCGAAATACGCAGTATTTT

V gene: TRBV20-1
J gene: TRBJ2-2
D gene: .
clone size: many
CDR3 protein: CSARAQGSGELFF
CDR3 DNA: TGCAGTGCTAGAGCCCAGGGGTCCGGGGAGCTGTTTTTT

V gene: TRBV5-4
J gene: TRBJ2-3
D gene: .
clone size: large
CDR3 protein: CASSMTGIRSTDTQYF
CDR3 DNA: TGTGCCAGCAGCATGACGGGAATACGGTCCACAGATACGCAGTATTTT

V gene: TRBV27
J gene: TRBJ2-7
D gene: .
clone size: medium-sized
CDR3 protein: CASSPTSAGEQYF
CDR3 DNA: TGTGCCAGCAGTCCGACATCTGCGGGAGAGCAGTACTTC